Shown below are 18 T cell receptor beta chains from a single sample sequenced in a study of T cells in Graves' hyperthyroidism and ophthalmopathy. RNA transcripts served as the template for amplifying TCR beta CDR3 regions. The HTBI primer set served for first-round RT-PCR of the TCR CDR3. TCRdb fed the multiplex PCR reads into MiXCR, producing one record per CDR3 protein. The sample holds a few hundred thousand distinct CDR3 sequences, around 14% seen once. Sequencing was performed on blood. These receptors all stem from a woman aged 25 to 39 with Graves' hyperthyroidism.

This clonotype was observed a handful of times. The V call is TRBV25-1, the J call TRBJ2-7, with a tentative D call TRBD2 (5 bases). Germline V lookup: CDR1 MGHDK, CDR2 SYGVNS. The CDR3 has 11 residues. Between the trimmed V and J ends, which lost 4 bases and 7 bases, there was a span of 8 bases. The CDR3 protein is CASSGWREQYF. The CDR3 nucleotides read TGTGCCAGCAGTGGTTGGAGGGAGCAGTACTTC.

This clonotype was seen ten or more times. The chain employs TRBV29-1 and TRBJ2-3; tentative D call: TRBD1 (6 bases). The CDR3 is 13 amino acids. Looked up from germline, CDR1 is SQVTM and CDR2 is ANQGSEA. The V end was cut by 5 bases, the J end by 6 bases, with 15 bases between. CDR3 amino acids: CSVPSGALDTQYF. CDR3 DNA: TGCAGCGTTCCGTCAGGGGCCCTTGATACGCAGTATTTT.

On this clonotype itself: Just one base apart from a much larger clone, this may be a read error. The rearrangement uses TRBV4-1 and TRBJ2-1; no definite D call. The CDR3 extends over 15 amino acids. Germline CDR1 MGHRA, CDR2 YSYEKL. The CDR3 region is CASSQVSATLDEPFF. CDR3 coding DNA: TGCGCCAGCAGCCAAGTCTCCGCCACGCTAGATGAGCCGTTCTTC.

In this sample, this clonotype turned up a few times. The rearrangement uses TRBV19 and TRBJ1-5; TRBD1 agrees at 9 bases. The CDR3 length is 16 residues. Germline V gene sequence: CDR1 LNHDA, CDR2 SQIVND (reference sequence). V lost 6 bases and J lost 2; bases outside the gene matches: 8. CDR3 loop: CASSPGTGIGNQPQHF. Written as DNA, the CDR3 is TGTGCCAGTAGCCCCGGGACAGGGATTGGCAATCAGCCCCAGCATTTT.

The chain's CDR3 is CASSLEWTNEKLFF. CDR3 coding DNA: TGTGCCAGCAGCTTAGAGTGGACTAATGAAAAACTGTTTTTT. The rearrangement uses TRBV7-2 and TRBJ1-4; D ambiguous. V lost 1 base and J 2 bases, leaving 5 bases between the germline ends. Germline loops: CDR1 SGHTA, CDR2 FQGNSA. The CDR3 totals 14 residues.

The CDR3 loop reads CASSQGQTGVSTDTQYF. The CDR3 DNA reads as TGTGCCAGCAGCCAAGGCCAGACGGGAGTAAGCACAGATACGCAGTATTTT. The rearrangement joins TRBV3-1 to TRBJ2-3, with D perhaps matching TRBD2 (6 bases). CDR3 size: 17 residues. Germline V gives CDR1 LGHDT, CDR2 YNNKEL (reference sequence). Trimming left V 1 base short and J 0 bases short, with 14 bases between.

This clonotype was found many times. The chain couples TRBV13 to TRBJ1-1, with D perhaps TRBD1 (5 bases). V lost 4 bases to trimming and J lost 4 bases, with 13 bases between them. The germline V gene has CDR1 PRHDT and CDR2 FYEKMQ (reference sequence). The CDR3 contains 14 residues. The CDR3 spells CASSSSGGSTEAFF. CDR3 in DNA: TGTGCCAGCAGCTCCTCCGGGGGGAGCACTGAAGCTTTCTTT.

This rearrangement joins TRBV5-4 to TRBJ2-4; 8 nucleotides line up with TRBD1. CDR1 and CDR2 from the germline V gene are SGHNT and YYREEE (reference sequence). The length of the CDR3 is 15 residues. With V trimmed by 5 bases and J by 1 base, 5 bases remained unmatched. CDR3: CASRPDREAKNIQYF. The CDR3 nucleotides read TGTGCCAGCAGACCGGACAGGGAGGCCAAAAACATTCAGTACTTC.

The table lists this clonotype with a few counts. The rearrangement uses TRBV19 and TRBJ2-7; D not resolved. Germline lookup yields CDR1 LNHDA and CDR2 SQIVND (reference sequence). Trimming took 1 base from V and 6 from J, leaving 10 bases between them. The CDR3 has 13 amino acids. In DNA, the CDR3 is TGTGCCAGTAGTATAGGACGGGTTGGCGAGCAGTACTTC. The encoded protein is CASSIGRVGEQYF.

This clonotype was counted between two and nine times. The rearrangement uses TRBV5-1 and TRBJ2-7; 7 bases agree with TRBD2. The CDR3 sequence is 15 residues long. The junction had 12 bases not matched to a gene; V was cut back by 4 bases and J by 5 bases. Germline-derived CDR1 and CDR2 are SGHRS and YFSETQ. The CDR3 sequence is CASSLGTAGNHEQYF. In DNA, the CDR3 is TGCGCCAGCAGCCTCGGTACAGCGGGAAACCACGAGCAGTACTTC. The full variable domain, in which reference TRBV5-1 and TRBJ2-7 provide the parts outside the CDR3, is KAGVTQTPRYLIKTRGQQVTLSCSPISGHRSVSWYQQTPGQGLQFLFEYFSETQRNKGNFPGRFSGRQFSNSRSEMNVSTLELGDSALYLCASSLGTAGNHEQYFGPGTRLTVT.

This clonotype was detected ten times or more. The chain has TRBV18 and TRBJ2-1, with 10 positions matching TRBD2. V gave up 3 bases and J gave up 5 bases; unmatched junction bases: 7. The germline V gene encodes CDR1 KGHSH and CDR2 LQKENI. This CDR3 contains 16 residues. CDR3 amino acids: CASSPKGTSENNEQFF. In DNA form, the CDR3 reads TGTGCCAGCTCACCGAAAGGGACTAGCGAGAACAATGAGCAGTTCTTC.

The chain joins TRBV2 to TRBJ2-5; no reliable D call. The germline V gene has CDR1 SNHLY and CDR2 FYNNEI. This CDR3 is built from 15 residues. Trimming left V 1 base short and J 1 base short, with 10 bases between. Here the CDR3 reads CASSEGTKFQETQYF. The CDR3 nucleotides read TGTGCCAGCAGTGAAGGTACGAAGTTCCAAGAGACCCAGTACTTC.

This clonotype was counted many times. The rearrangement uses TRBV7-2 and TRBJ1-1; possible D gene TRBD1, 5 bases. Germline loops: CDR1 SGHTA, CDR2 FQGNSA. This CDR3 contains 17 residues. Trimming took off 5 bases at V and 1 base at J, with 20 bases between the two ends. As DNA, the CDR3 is TGTGCCAGCAGCCTTCCCCGACGGGGGATTAAGAACACTGAAGCTTTCTTT. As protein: CASSLPRRGIKNTEAFF.

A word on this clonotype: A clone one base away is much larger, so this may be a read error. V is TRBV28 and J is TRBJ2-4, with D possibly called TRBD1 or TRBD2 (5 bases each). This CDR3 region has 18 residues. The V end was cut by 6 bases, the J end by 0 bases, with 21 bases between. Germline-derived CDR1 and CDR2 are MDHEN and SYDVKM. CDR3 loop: CASRTGAGDILAKNIQYF. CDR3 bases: TGTGCCAGCAGAACCGGGGCAGGCGATATCCTAGCCAAAAACATTCAGTACTTC.

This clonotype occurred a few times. CDR3 amino acids: CASSPRTERYGYTF. The CDR3 DNA follows: TGTGCCAGCAGCCCGCGGACGGAGCGATATGGCTACACCTTC. The chain has TRBV3-1 and TRBJ1-2; no clear D gene. The CDR3 is 14 residues long. V was clipped by 4 bases and J by 5 bases, with 14 bases between them. The germline gives CDR1 LGHDT, CDR2 YNNKEL (reference sequence). The whole variable domain, remainder taken from reference TRBV3-1 and TRBJ1-2, is DTAVSQTPKYLVTQMGNDKSIKCEQNLGHDTMYWYKQDSKKFLKIMFSYNNKELIINETVPNRFSPKSPDKAHLNLHINSLELGDSAVYFCASSPRTERYGYTFGSGTRLTVV.

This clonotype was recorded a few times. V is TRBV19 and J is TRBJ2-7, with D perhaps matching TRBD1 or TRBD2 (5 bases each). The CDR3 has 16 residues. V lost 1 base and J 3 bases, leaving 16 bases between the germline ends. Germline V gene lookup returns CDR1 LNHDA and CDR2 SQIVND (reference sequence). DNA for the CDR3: TGTGCCAGTAGTATAGCTCCGGGACGGAAGATCTACGAGCAGTACTTC. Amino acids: CASSIAPGRKIYEQYF.

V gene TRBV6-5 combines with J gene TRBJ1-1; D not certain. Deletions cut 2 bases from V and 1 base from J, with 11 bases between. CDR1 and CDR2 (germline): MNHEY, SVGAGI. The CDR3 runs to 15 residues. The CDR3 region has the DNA TGTGCCAGCAGTTACGTCCCGAACTCGAACACTGAAGCTTTCTTT. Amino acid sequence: CASSYVPNSNTEAFF.

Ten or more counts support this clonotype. CDR3 sequence reads: CASSGQGFPYEQYF. CDR3 bases: TGTGCCAGCAGCGGACAGGGTTTTCCCTACGAGCAGTACTTC. The rearrangement uses TRBV7-8 and TRBJ2-7, with TRBD1 matching over 8 bases. This CDR3 is 14 amino acids long. Germline CDR1 and CDR2: SGHVS and FQNEAQ. J was trimmed by 2 bases and V by 5 bases; bases with no gene match: 5.